This T cell receptor (beta chain) was observed in a study of read filtering for tumor transcriptome and immune sequencing. The library was built from 400 ng RNA with molecular barcoded adaptors for alpha/delta and beta/gamma chains. TCRdb ran MiXCR on the reads and lists one entry per CDR3 protein. The sample lists 100,000 to 150,000 distinct CDR3 sequences, over 10% occurring once. Trimming took off 2 bases at V and 7 bases at J, with 11 bases between the two ends. The CDR3 is 14 amino acids. CDR1 and CDR2 (germline): MGHRA, YSYEKL. This clonotype was seen a handful of times. Every patient had bone marrow sampled while the disease was active.

The chain has TRBV4-1 and TRBJ2-2; D may be TRBD2 (6 bases). The TCR comes from a donor at least 40 years old with multiple myeloma. Sequenced sample: a population of CD138-negative cells sorted from bone marrow. The CDR3 spells CASSQSEGNGELFF. CDR3 DNA sequence: TGCGCCAGCAGCCAATCGGAGGGGAACGGGGAGCTGTTTTTT.